Below, one TCR beta chain is given with its context. The sample belongs to a study of blood T cell repertoires in COVID-19. The age range of participants was about 18 to 95 years, with residence in under 30 US areas. Only in-frame clones appear in the TCRdb table, and some are missing; sequencing was by immunoSEQ multiplex PCR. Of a few hundred thousand clones listed, around 87% are singletons. The source of this sequence is a woman younger than 35 who had recovered from COVID-19. The specimen was PBMCs or T cells enriched from blood (not recorded which).

CDR3 nucleotide sequence: TGTGCCAGCAGTCTCTCCGGGTCCTACTACGAGCAGTACTTC. This encodes CASSLSGSYYEQYF. This chain links TRBV27 with TRBJ2-7; D call uncertain. The V and J ends lost 5 bases and 3 bases respectively, with 14 bases between them. Germline V gene sequence: CDR1 MNHEY, CDR2 SMNVEV (reference sequence). The CDR3 extends over 14 amino acids.